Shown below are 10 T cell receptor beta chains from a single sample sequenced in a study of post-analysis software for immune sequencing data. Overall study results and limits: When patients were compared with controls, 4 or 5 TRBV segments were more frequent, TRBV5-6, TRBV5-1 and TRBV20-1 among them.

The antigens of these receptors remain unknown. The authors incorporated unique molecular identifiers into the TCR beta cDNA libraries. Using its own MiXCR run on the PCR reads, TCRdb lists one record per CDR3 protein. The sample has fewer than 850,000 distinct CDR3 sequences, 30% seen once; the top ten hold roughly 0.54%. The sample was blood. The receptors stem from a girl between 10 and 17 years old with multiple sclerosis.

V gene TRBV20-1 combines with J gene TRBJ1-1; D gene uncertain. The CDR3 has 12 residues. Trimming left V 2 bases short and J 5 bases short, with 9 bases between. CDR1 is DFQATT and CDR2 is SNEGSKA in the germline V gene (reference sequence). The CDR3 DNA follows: TGCAGTGCTAGACTGGTCAGTACTGAAGCTTTCTTT. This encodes CSARLVSTEAFF.

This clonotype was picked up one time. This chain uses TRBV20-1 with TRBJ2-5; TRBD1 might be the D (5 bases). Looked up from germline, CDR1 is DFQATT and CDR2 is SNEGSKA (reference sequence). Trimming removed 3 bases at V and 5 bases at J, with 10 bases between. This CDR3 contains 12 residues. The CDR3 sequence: CSASTGFETQYF. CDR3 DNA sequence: TGCAGTGCTAGCACAGGATTTGAGACCCAGTACTTC.

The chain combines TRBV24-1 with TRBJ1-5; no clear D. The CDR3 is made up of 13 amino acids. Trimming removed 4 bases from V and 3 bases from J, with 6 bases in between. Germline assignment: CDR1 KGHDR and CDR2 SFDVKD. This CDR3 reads CATSDRNNQPQHF. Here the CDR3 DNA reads TGTGCCACCAGTGACAGGAACAATCAGCCCCAGCATTTT.

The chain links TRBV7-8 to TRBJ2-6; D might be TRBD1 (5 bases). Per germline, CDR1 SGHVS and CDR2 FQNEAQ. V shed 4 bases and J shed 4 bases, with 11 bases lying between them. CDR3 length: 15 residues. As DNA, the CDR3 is TGTGCCAGCAGCTACAGGTTAGGCGGGGCCAACGTCCTGACTTTC. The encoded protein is CASSYRLGGANVLTF.

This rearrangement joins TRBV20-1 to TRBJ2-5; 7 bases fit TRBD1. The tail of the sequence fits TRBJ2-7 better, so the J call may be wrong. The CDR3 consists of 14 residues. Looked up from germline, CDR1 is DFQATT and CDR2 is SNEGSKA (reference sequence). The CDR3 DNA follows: TGCAGTGCTAGTAAGACAGGGTCGACCTACGAGCAGTACTTC. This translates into CSASKTGSTYEQYF.

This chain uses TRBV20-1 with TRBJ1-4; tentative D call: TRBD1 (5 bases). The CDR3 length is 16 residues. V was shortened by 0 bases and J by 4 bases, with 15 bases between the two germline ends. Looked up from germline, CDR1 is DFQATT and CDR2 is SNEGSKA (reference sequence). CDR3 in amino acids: CSARDNGAGHNEKLFF. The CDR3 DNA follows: TGCAGTGCTAGAGATAACGGGGCAGGTCATAATGAAAAACTGTTTTTT.

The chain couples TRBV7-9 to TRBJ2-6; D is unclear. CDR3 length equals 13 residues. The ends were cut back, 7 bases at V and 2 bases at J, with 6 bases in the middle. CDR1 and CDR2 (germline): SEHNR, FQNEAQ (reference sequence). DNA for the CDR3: TGTGCCAGCACAGACACTGGGGCCAACGTCCTGACTTTC. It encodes CASTDTGANVLTF. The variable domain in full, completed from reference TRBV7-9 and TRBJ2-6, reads DTGVSQNPRHKITKRGQNVTFRCDPISEHNRLYWYRQTLGQGPEFLTYFQNEAQLEKSRLLSDRFSAERPKGSFSTLEIQRTEQGDSAMYLCASTDTGANVLTFGAGSRLTVL.

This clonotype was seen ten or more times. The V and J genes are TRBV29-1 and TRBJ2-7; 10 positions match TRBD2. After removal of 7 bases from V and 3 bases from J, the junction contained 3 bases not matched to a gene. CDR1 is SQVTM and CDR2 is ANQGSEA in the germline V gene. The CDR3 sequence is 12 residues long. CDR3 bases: TGCAGCGGGCTAGCGGGAGACTACGAGCAGTACTTC. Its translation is CSGLAGDYEQYF.

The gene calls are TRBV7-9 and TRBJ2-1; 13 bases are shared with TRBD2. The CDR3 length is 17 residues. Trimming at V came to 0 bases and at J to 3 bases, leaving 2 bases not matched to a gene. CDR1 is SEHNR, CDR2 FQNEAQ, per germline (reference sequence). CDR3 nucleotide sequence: TGTGCCAGCAGCTTAGCGGGACTAGCGGGGATCTACAATGAGCAGTTCTTC. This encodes CASSLAGLAGIYNEQFF.

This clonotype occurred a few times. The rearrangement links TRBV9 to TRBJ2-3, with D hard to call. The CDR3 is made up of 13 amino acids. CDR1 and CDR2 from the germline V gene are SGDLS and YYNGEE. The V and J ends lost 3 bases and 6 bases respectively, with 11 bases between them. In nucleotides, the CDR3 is TGTGCCAGCAGCGGGTCCTTCGTTGATACGCAGTATTTT. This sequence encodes CASSGSFVDTQYF.